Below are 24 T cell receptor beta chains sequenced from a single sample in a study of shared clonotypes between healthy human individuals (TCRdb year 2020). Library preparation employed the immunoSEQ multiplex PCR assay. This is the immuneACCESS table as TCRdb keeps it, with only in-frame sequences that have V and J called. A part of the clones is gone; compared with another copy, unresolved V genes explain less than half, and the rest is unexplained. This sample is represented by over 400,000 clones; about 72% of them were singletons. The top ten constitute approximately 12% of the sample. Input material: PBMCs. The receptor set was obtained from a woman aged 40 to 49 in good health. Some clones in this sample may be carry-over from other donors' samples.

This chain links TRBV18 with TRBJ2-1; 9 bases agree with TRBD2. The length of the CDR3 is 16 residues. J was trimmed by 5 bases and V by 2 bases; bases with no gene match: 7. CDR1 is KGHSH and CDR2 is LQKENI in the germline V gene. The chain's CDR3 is CASSPFASGTDNEQFF. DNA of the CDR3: TGTGCCAGCTCACCATTTGCTAGCGGGACCGACAATGAGCAGTTCTTC.

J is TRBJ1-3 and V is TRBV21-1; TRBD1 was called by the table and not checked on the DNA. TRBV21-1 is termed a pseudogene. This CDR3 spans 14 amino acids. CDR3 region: CASSATGWGNTIYF. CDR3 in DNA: TGTGCCAGCAGCGCCACAGGGTGGGGAAACACCATATATTTT.

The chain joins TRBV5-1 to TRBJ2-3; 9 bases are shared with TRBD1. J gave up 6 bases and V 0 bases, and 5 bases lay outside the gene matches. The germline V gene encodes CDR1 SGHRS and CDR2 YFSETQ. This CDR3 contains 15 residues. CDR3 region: CASSLAGQGRDTQYF. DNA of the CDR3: TGCGCCAGCAGCTTGGCCGGACAGGGGCGGGATACGCAGTATTTT.

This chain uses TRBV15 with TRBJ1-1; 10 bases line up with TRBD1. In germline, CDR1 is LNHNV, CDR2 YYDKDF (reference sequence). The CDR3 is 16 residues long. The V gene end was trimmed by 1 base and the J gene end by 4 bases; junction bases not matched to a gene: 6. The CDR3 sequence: CATSRGRDRGFTEAFF. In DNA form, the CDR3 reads TGTGCCACCAGCAGAGGTAGGGACAGGGGTTTCACTGAAGCTTTCTTT. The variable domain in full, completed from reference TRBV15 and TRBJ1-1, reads DAMVIQNPRYQVTQFGKPVTLSCSQTLNHNVMYWYQQKSSQAPKLLFHYYDKDFNNEADTPDNFQSRRPNTSFCFLDIRSPGLGDTAMYLCATSRGRDRGFTEAFFGQGTRLTVV.

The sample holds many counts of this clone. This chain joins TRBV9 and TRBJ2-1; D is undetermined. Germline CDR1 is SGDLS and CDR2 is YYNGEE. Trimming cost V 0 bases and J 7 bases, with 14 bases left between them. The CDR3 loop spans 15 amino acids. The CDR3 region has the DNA TGTGCCAGCAGCGTAGCCAGCGCTCAGAGTAATGAGCAGTTCTTC. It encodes CASSVASAQSNEQFF. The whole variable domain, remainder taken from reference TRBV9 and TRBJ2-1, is DSGVTQTPKHLITATGQRVTLRCSPRSGDLSVYWYQQSLDQGLQFLIQYYNGEERAKGNILERFSAQQFPDLHSELNLSSLELGDSALYFCASSVASAQSNEQFFGPGTRLTVL.

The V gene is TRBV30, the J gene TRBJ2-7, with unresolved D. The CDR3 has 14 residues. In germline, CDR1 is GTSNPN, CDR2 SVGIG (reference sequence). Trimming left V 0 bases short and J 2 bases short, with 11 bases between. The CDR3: CAWSVRRVPYEQYF. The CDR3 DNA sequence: TGTGCCTGGAGTGTCAGACGAGTCCCCTACGAGCAGTACTTC.

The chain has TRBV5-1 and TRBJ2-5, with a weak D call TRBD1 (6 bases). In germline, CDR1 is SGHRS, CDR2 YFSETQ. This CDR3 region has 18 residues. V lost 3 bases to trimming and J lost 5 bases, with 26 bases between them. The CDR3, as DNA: TGCGCCAGCAGCTCTCCAATAAGGACAGAGCAGGGATGGGAGACCCAGTACTTC. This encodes CASSSPIRTEQGWETQYF.

CDR3 bases: TGTGCCAGCAGCTTAGGTTTGGACAGCCTAGCCAAAAACATTCAGTACTTC. It yields the protein CASSLGLDSLAKNIQYF. The chain couples TRBV11-1 to TRBJ2-4, with D possibly TRBD1 on 6 matching bases. Germline V gives CDR1 SGHAT, CDR2 FQDESV (reference sequence). The germline V and J ends were trimmed by 1 base and 0 bases, with 13 bases remaining between them. The CDR3 runs to 17 residues.

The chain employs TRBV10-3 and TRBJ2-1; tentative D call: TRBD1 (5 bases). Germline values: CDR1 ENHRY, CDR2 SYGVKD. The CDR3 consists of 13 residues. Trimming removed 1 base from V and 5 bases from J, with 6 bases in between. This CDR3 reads CAISEFRDNEQFF. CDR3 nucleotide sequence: TGTGCCATCAGTGAGTTCAGGGACAATGAGCAGTTCTTC.

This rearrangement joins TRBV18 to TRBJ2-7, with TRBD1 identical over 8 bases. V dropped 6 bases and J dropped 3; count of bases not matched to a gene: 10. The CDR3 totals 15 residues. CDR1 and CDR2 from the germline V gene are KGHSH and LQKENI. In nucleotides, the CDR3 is TGTGCCAGCTCGGGGGGACAGGTCCTTAACTACGAGCAGTACTTC. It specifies CASSGGQVLNYEQYF.

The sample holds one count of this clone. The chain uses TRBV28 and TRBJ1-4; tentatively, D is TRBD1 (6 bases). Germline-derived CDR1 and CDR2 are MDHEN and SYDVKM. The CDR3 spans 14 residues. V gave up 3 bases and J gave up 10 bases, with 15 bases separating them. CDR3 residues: CASSLSQEGGKLFF. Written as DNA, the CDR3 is TGTGCCAGCAGTTTGTCCCAGGAGGGGGGAAAACTGTTTTTT.

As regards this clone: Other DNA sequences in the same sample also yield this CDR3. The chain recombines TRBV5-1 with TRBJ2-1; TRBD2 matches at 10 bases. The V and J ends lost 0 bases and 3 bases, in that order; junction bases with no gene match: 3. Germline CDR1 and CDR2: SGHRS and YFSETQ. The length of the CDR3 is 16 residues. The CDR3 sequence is CASSLGGLAVYNEQFF. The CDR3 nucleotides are TGCGCCAGCAGCTTGGGTGGACTAGCGGTCTACAATGAGCAGTTCTTC.

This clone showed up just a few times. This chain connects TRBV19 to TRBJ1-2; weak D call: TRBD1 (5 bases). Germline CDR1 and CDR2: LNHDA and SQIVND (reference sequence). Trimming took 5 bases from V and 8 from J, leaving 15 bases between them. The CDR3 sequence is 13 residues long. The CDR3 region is CASSARDRGGYTF. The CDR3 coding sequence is TGTGCCAGTAGTGCCCGGGACCGCGGGGGCTACACCTTC.

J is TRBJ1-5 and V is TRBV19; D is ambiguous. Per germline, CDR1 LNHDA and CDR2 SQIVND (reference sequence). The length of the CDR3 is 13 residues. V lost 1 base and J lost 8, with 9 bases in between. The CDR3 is CASSIGGVEPQHF. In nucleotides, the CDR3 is TGTGCCAGTAGTATAGGCGGGGTGGAGCCCCAGCATTTT.

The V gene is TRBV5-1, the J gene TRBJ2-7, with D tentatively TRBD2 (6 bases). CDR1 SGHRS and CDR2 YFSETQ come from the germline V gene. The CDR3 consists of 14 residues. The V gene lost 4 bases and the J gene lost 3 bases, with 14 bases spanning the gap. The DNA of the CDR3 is TGCGCCAGCAGCCGGGAGAGGGGAAACTACGAGCAGTACTTC. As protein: CASSRERGNYEQYF.

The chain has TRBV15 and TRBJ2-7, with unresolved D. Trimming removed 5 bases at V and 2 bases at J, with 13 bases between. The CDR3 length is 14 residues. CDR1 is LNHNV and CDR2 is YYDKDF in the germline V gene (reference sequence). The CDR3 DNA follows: TGTGCCACCAGCTTCGGGTCGCAAACCTACGAGCAGTACTTC. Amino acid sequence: CATSFGSQTYEQYF.

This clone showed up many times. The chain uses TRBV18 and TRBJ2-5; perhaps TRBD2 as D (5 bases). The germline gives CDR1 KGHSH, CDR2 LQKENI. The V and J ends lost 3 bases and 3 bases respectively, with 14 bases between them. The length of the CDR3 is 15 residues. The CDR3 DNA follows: TGTGCCAGCTCACCCAGCGCTAGCTACGAAGAGACCCAGTACTTC. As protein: CASSPSASYEETQYF.

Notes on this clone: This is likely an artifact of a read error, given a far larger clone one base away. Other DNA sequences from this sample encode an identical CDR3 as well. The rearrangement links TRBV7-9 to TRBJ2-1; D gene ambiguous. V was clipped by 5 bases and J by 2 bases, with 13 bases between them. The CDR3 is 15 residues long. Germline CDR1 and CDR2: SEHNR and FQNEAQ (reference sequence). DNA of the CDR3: TGTGCCAGCAGCCTAGTTCCAGAGGCCTACAATGAGCAGTTCTTC. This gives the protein CASSLVPEAYNEQFF.

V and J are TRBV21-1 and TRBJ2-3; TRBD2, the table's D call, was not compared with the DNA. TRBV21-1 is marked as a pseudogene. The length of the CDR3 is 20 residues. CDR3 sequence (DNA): TGTGCCAGCAGCACGACTACTCTCCGGGTAGTAGACACTAGCACAGATACGCAGTATTTT. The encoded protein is CASSTTTLRVVDTSTDTQYF.

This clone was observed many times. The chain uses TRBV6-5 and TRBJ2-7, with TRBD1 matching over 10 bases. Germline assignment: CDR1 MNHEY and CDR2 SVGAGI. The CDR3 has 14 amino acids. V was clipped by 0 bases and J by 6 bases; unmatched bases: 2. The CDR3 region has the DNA TGTGCCAGCAGTTACTCGGGGGACAGGGGCGAGCAGTACTTC. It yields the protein CASSYSGDRGEQYF.

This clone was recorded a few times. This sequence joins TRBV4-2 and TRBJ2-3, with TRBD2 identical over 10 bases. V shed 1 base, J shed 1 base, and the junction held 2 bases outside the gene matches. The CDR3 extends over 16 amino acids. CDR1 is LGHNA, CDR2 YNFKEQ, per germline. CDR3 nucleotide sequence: TGTGCCAGCAGCCAAGCCGGGACTAGCGGCACAGATACGCAGTATTTT. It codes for CASSQAGTSGTDTQYF.

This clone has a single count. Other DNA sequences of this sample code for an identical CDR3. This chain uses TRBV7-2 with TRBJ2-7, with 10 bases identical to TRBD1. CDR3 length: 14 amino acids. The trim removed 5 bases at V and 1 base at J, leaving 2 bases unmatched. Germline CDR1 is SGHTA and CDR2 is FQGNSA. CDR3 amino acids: CASSRDRGSYEQYF. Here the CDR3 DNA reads TGTGCCAGCAGCCGGGACAGGGGATCCTACGAGCAGTACTTC.

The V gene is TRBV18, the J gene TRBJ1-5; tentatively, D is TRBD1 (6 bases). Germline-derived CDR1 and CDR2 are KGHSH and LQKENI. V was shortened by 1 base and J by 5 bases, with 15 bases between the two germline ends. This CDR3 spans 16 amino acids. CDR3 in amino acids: CASSPRDTGRDQPQHF. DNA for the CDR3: TGTGCCAGCTCACCACGGGACACGGGGCGGGATCAGCCCCAGCATTTT. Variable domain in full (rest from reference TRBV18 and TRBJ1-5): NAGVMQNPRHLVRRRGQEARLRCSPMKGHSHVYWYRQLPEEGLKFMVYLQKENIIDESGMPKERFSAEFPKEGPSILRIQQVVRGDSAAYFCASSPRDTGRDQPQHFGDGTRLSIL.

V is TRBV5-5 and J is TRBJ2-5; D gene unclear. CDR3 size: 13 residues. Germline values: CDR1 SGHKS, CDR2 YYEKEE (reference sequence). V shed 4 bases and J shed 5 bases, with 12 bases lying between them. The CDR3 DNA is TGTGCCAGCAGCGATATAGAAGGCGAGACCCAGTACTTC. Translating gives CASSDIEGETQYF.